The sequence of this T cell receptor beta chain was determined in a study of blood T cells in healthy people across ages. General study points: Diversity estimates drawn from one million T cells were deemed underestimates.

Sample-barcoded 5' priming and a J-beta primer mix drove a second PCR of roughly 6 to 12 cycles. TCRdb passed the 5' RACE reads through MiXCR, listing each CDR3 protein once. The sample records some 710,000 distinct CDR3 sequences, 22% being singletons. This clonotype occurred a few times. Its antigen remains unknown. A minimum of 6 million PBMCs was isolated per sample. The CDR3 loop spans 19 amino acids. The specimen sequenced was blood. The receptor was isolated from a man aged 65 to 85 in good health. V and J are TRBV21-1 and TRBJ2-7. TRBV21-1 is a pseudogene segment. CDR3 DNA sequence: TGTGCCAGCAGCAAAGCGCTCGGCCTGGGTGGTTCGGAAATATACGAGCAGTACGTC. Translating it yields CASSKALGLGGSEIYEQYV.